The TCR beta chain under discussion was sequenced for a study of T cells in Graves' hyperthyroidism and ophthalmopathy. Amplified regions were TCR beta CDR3 sequences from RNA transcripts. HTBI primers were employed in a first-round RT-PCR of the TCR CDR3. TCRdb independently ran MiXCR on the multiplex PCR reads; one entry per CDR3 protein. The table includes hundreds of thousands of distinct CDR3 sequences, about 20% detected once. CDR3 length: 17 amino acids. The junction had 5 bases not matched to a gene; V was cut back by 1 base and J by 2 bases. Germline V lookup: CDR1 SNHLY, CDR2 FYNNEI. Sequencing input: blood. J is TRBJ2-1 and V is TRBV2, with TRBD2 identical over 10 bases. This clonotype originated in a woman between 65 and 79 years old with Graves' ophthalmopathy. CDR3 sequence: CASSEGTSGGAYNEQFF. CDR3 coding DNA: TGTGCCAGCAGTGAAGGGACTAGCGGAGGAGCCTACAATGAGCAGTTCTTC.